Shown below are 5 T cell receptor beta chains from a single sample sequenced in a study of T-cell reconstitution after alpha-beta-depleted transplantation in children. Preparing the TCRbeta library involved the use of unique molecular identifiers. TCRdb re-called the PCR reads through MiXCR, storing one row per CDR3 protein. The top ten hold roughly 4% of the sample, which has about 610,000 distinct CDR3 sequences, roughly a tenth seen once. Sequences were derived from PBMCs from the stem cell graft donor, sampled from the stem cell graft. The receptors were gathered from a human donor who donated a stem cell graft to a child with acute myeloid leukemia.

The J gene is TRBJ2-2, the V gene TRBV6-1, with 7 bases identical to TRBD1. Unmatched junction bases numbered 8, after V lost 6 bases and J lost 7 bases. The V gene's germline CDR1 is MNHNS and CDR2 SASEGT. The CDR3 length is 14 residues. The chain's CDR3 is CASRPTGDNGELFF. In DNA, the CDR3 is TGTGCCAGCAGGCCTACAGGGGACAACGGGGAGCTGTTTTTT.

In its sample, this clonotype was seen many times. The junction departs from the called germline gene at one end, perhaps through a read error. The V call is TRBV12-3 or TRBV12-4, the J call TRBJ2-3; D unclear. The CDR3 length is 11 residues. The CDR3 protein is CASSSRDTQYF. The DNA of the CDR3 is TGCGCCAGCAGCTCCAGGGATACGCAGTATTTT.

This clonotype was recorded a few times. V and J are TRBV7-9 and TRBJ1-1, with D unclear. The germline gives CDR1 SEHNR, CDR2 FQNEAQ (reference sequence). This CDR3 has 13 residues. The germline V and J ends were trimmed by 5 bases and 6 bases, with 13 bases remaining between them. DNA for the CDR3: TGTGCCAGCAGCCAAGCGGGGTGGGCTGAAGCTTTCTTT. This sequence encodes CASSQAGWAEAFF.

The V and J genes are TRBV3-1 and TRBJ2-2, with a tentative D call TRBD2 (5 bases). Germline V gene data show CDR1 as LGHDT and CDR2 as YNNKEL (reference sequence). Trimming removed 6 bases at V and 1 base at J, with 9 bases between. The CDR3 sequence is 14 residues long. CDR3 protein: CASRGTRNTGELFF. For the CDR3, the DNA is TGTGCCAGCAGAGGCACTAGGAACACCGGGGAGCTGTTTTTT.

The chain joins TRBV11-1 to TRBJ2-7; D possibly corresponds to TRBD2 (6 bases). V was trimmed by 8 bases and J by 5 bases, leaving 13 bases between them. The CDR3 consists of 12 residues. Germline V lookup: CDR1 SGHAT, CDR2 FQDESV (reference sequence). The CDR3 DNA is TGTGCCAGCCGGACCGGAGGGGACGAGCAGTACTTC. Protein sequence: CASRTGGDEQYF. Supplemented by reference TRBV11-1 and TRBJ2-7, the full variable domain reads EAEVAQSPRYKITEKSQAVAFWCDPISGHATLYWYRQILGQGPELLVQFQDESVVDDSQLPKDRFSAERLKGVDSTLKIQPAELGDSAMYLCASRTGGDEQYFGPGTRLTVT.